This T cell receptor (beta chain) was sequenced in a study of blood T cells in healthy people across ages. A word on this clonotype: Its target is not known.

Study observations and caveats: A roughly linear age-dependent decrease characterized TCR beta diversity per million T cells. As naive T cell percentage varied, TCR beta diversity correlated strongly with it.

Isolation recovered at least 6.5 million PBMCs from every sample. Primers used in a second PCR of about 7 to 11 cycles were a sample-barcoded 5' primer and a J-beta primer mix. Every sample returned 3 million or more CDR3-containing paired-end reads. MiXCR, applied by TCRdb to the 5' RACE reads, yields one record per CDR3 protein. The table shows roughly 730,000 distinct CDR3 sequences, with around 50% occurring only once. This CDR3 region has 12 residues. From germline, CDR1 is SQVTM and CDR2 ANQGSEA. Trimming pared 0 bases from V and 2 bases from J, leaving 4 bases between. This chain uses TRBV29-1 with TRBJ1-2; D uncertain. Sample: blood. The source is a man aged 35 to 55 in good health. CDR3 coding DNA: TGCAGCGTTGAAGATACAAACTATGGCTACACCTTC. Translation gives CSVEDTNYGYTF.